Reported below is one T cell receptor (beta chain). This specimen comes from a study of blood T cell repertoires in COVID-19. TCRdb keeps only in-frame clones here, not all; method: immunoSEQ multiplex PCR. The sample yields fewer than 300,000 clones, around 90% seen once. Trimming removed 3 bases from V and 6 bases from J; junction bases left unmatched: 7. There are 16 residues in the CDR3. Germline V CDR1 and CDR2: MNHEY, SMNVEV (reference sequence). The origin of this receptor is a man aged 18 to 29 with active or convalescent COVID-19. Sample: peripheral blood. V usage is TRBV27 and J usage is TRBJ2-3; 12 positions agree with TRBD1. This CDR3 is CASSFAPGQGADTQYF. The CDR3, as DNA: TGTGCCAGCAGTTTCGCCCCGGGACAGGGGGCTGATACGCAGTATTTT.